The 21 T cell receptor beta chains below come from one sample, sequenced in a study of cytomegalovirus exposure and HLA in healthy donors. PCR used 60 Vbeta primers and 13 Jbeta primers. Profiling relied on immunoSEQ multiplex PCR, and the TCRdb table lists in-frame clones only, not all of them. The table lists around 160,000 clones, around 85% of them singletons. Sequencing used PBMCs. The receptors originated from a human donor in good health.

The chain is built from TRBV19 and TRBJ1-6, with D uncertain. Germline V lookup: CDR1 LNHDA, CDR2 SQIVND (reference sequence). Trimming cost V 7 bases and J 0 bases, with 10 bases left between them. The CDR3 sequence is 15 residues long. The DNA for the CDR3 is TGTGCCAGTACAATACAGAGCTCCTATAATTCACCCCTCCACTTT. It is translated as CASTIQSSYNSPLHF.

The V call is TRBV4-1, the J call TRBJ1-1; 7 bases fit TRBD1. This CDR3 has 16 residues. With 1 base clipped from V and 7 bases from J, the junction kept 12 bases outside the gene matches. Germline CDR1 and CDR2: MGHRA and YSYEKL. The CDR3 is CASSQVPGGRTDEAFF. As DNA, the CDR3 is TGCGCCAGCAGCCAAGTGCCAGGGGGTAGGACAGATGAAGCTTTCTTT.

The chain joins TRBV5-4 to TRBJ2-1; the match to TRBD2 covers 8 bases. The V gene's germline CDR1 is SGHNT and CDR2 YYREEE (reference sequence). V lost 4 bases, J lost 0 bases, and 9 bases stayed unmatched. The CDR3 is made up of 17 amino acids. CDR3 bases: TGTGCCAGCAGCCCATTTAGCGGGGCGAGCTCCTACAATGAGCAGTTCTTC. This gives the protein CASSPFSGASSYNEQFF.

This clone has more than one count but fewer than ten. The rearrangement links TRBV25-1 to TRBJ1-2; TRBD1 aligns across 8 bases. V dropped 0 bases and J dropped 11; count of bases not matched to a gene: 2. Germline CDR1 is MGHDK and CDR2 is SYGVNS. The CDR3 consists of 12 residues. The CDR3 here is CASSEYNRGYTF. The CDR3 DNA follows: TGTGCCAGCAGTGAATATAACAGGGGGTACACCTTC.

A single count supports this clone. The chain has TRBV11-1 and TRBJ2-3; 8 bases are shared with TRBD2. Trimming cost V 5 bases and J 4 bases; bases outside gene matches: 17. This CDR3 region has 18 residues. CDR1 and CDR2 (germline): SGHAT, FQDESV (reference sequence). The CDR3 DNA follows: TGTGCCAGCAGCCTTGACCCACCTACGGCGGGGGGATCAGATACGCAGTATTTT. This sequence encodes CASSLDPPTAGGSDTQYF. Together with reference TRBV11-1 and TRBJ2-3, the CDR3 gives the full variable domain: EAEVAQSPRYKITEKSQAVAFWCDPISGHATLYWYRQILGQGPELLVQFQDESVVDDSQLPKDRFSAERLKGVDSTLKIQPAELGDSAMYLCASSLDPPTAGGSDTQYFGPGTRLTVL.

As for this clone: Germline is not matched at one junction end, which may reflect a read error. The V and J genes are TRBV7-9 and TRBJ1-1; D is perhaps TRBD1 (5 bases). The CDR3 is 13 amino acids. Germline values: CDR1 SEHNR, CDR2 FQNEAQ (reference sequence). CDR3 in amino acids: CASGLVGTDEAFF. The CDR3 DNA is TGTGCCAGCGGCTTAGTGGGGACTGATGAAGCTTTCTTT.

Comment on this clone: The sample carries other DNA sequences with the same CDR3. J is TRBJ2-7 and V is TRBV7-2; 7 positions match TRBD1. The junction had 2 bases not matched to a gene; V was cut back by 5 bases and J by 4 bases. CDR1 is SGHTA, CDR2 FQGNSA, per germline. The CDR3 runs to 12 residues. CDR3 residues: CASSLTGYEQYF. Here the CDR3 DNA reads TGTGCCAGCAGCCTGACAGGGTACGAGCAGTACTTC.

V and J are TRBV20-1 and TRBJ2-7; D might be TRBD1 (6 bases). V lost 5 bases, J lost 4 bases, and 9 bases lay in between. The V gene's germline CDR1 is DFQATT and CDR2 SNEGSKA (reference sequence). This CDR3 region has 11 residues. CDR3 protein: CSAGQLYEQYF. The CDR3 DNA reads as TGCAGTGCTGGACAGTTGTACGAGCAGTACTTC.

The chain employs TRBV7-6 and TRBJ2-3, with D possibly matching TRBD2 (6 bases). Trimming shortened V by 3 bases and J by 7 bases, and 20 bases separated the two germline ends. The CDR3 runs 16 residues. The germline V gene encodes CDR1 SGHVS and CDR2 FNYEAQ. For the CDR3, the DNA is TGTGCCAGCAGCTTGGGCGGCGGGATAAGACCGAATACGCAGTATTTT. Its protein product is CASSLGGGIRPNTQYF.

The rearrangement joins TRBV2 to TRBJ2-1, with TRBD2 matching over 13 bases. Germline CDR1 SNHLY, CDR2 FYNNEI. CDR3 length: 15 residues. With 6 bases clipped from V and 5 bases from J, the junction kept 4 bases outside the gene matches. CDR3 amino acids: CASSGGTSGDNEQFF. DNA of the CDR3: TGTGCCAGCAGCGGAGGGACTAGCGGGGACAATGAGCAGTTCTTC.

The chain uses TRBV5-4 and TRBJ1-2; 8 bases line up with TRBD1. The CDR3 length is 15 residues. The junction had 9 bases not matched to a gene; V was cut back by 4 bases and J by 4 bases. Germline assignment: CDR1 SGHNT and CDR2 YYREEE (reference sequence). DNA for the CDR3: TGTGCCAGCAGCCGGGGTCCAGGGGGCGGCTATGGCTACACCTTC. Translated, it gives CASSRGPGGGYGYTF.

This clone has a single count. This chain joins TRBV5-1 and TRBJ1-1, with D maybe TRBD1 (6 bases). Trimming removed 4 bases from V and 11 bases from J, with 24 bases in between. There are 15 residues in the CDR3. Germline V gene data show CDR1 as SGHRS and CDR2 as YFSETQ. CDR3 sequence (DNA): TGCGCCAGCAGCGCCGTCGGGGACAATAGCAACACGGCTTTCTTT. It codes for CASSAVGDNSNTAFF. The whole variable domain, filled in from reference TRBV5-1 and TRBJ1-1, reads KAGVTQTPRYLIKTRGQQVTLSCSPISGHRSVSWYQQTPGQGLQFLFEYFSETQRNKGNFPGRFSGRQFSNSRSEMNVSTLELGDSALYLCASSAVGDNSNTAFFGQGTRLTVV.

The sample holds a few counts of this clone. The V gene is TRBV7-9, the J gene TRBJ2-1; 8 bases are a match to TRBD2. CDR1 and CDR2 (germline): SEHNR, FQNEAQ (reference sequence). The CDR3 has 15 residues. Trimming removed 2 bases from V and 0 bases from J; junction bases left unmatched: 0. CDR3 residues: CASSLSGSSYNEQFF. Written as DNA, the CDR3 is TGTGCCAGCAGCTTAAGCGGGAGCTCCTACAATGAGCAGTTCTTC. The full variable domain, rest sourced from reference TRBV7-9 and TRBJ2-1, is DTGVSQNPRHKITKRGQNVTFRCDPISEHNRLYWYRQTLGQGPEFLTYFQNEAQLEKSRLLSDRFSAERPKGSFSTLEIQRTEQGDSAMYLCASSLSGSSYNEQFFGPGTRLTVL.

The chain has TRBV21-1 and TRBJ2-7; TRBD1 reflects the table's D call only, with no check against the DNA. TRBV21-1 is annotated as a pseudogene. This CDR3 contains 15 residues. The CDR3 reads CASRRTGSRSYEQYF. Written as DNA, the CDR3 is TGTGCCAGCAGAAGGACAGGGTCTCGATCCTACGAGCAGTACTTC.

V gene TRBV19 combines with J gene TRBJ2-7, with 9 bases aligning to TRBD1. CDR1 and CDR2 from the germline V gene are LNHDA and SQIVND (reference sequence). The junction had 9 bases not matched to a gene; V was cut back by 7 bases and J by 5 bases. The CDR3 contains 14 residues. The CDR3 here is CASMEGQGRNEQYF. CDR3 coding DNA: TGTGCCAGTATGGAGGGACAGGGAAGGAACGAGCAGTACTTC.

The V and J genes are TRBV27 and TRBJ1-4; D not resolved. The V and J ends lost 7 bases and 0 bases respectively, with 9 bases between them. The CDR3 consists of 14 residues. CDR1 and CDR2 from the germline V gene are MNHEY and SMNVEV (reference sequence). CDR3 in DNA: TGTGCCAGCAAGAGAAACCCAACTAATGAAAAACTGTTTTTT. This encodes CASKRNPTNEKLFF.

CDR3 residues: CAISESRRGSGNTIYF. CDR3 nucleotide sequence: TGTGCCATCAGTGAGTCGAGGCGGGGCTCCGGAAACACCATATATTTT. The rearrangement links TRBV10-3 to TRBJ1-3; weak D call: TRBD1 (5 bases). This CDR3 is 16 amino acids long. Germline CDR1 ENHRY, CDR2 SYGVKD. V was clipped by 0 bases and J by 4 bases, with 13 bases between them.

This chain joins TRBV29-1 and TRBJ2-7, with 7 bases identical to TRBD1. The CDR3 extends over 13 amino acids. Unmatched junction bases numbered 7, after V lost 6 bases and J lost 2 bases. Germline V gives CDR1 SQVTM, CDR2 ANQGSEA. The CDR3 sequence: CSVIDRATYEQYF. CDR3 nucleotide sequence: TGCAGCGTAATAGACAGGGCAACCTACGAGCAGTACTTC.

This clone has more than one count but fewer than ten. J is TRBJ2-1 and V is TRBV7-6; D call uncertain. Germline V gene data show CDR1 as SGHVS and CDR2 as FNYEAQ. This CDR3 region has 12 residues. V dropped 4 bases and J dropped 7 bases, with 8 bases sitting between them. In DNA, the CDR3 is TGTGCCAGCAGCTCGGGTAGTAATGAGCAGTTCTTC. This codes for CASSSGSNEQFF.

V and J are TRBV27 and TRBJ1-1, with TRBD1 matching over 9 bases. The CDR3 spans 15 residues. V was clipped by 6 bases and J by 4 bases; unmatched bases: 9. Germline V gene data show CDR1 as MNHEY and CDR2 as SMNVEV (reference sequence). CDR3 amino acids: CASSPYLTGGTEAFF. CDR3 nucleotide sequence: TGTGCCAGCAGCCCATATCTGACAGGGGGCACTGAAGCTTTCTTT.

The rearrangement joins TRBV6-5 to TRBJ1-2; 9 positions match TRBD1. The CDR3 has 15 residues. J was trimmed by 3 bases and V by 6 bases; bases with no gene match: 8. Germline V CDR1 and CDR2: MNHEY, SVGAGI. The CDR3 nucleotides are TGTGCCAGCAGCCCAACGGGACAGGGATACTATGGCTACACCTTC. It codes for CASSPTGQGYYGYTF.